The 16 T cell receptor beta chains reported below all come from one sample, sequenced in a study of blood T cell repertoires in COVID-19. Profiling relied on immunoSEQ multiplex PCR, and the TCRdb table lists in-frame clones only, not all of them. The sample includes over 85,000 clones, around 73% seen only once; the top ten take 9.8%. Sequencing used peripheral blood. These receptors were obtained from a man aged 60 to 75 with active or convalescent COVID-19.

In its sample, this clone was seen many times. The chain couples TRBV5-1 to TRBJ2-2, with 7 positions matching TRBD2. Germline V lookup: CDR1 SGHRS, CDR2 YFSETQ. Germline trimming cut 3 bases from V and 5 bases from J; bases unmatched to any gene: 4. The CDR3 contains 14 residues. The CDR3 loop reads CASSSLGGTGELFF. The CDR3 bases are TGCGCCAGCAGCTCCCTGGGGGGGACCGGGGAGCTGTTTTTT. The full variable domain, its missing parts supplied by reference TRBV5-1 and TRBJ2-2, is KAGVTQTPRYLIKTRGQQVTLSCSPISGHRSVSWYQQTPGQGLQFLFEYFSETQRNKGNFPGRFSGRQFSNSRSEMNVSTLELGDSALYLCASSSLGGTGELFFGEGSRLTVL.

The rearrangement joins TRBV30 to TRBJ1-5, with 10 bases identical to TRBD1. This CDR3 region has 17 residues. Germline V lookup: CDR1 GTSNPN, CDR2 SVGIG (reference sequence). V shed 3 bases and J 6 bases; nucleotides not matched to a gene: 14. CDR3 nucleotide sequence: TGTGCCTGGAGCGCCGGTCCCGGGACAGGGGAGGGTCAGCCCCAGCATTTT. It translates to CAWSAGPGTGEGQPQHF.

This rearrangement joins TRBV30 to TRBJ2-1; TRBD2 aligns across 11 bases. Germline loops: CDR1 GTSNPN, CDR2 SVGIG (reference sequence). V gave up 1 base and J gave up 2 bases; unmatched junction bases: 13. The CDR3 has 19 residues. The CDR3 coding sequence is TGTGCCTGGAGTGGACGCTATAGCGGGAGGGCCCGGACCTACAATGAGCAGTTCTTC. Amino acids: CAWSGRYSGRARTYNEQFF. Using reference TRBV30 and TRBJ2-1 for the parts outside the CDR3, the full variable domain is SQTIHQWPATLVQPVGSPLSLECTVEGTSNPNLYWYRQAAGRGLQLLFYSVGIGQISSEVPQNLSASRPQDRQFILSSKKLLLSDSGFYLCAWSGRYSGRARTYNEQFFGPGTRLTVL.

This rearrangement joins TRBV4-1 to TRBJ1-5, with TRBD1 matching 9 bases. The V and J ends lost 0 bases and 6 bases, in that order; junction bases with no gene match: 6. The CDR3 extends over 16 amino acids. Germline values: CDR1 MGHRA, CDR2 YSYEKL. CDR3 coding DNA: TGCGCCAGCAGCCAAGATCGGGGGACAGGGACTCAGCCCCAGCATTTT. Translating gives CASSQDRGTGTQPQHF.

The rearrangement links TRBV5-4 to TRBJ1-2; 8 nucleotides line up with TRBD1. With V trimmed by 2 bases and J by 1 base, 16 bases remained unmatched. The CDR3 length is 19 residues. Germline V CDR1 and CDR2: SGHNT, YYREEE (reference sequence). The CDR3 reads CASSFGTSTTGQGNYGYTF. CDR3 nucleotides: TGTGCCAGCAGCTTTGGGACTTCGACAACAGGACAGGGTAACTATGGCTACACCTTC. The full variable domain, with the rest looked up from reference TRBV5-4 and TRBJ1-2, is ETGVTQSPTHLIKTRGQQVTLRCSSQSGHNTVSWYQQALGQGPQFIFQYYREEENGRGNFPPRFSGLQFPNYSSELNVNALELDDSALYLCASSFGTSTTGQGNYGYTFGSGTRLTVV.

Here the CDR3 DNA reads TGCGCCAGCAGCTTACAACAGGGCCCCACCTACGAGCAGTACTTC. It is translated as CASSLQQGPTYEQYF. This chain connects TRBV5-1 to TRBJ2-7; D might be TRBD1 (6 bases). The germline V and J ends were trimmed by 2 bases and 2 bases, with 14 bases remaining between them. Germline values: CDR1 SGHRS, CDR2 YFSETQ. The CDR3 has 15 amino acids. Full variable domain (outside the CDR3, taken from reference TRBV5-1 and TRBJ2-7): KAGVTQTPRYLIKTRGQQVTLSCSPISGHRSVSWYQQTPGQGLQFLFEYFSETQRNKGNFPGRFSGRQFSNSRSEMNVSTLELGDSALYLCASSLQQGPTYEQYFGPGTRLTVT.

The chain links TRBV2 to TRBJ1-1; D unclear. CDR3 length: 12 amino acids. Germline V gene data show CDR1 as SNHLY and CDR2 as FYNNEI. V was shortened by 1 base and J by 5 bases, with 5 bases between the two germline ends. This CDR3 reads CASSEVVTEAFF. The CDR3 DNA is TGTGCCAGCAGTGAAGTAGTGACTGAAGCTTTCTTT. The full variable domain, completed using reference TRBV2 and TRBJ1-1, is EPEVTQTPSHQVTQMGQEVILRCVPISNHLYFYWYRQILGQKVEFLVSFYNNEISEKSEIFDDQFSVERPDGSNFTLKIRSTKLEDSAMYFCASSEVVTEAFFGQGTRLTVV.

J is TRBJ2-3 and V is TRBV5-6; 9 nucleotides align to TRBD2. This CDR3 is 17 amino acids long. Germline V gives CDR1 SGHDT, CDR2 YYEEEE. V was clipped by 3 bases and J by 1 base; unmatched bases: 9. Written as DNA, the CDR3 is TGTGCCAGCAGCTGGAGGTGGGTAGCGGGGGGCACAGATACGCAGTATTTT. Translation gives CASSWRWVAGGTDTQYF.

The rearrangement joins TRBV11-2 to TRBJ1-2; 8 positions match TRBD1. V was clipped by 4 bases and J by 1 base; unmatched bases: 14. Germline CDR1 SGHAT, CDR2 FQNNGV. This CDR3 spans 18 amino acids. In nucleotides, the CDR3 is TGTGCCAGCAGCTCTAACCCTGGTGGACAGGGAGGTAACTATGGCTACACCTTC. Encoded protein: CASSSNPGGQGGNYGYTF.

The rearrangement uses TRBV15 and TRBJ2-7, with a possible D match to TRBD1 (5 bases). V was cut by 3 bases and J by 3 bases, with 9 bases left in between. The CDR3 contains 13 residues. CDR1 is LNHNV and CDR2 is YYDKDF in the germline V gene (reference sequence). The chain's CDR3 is CATSRDRGYEQYF. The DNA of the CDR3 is TGTGCCACCAGCAGGGATAGGGGCTACGAGCAGTACTTC.

The CDR3 loop reads CASSPDGRPNTEAFF. CDR3 DNA sequence: TGCGCCAGCAGTCCTGACGGGAGGCCAAACACTGAAGCTTTCTTT. The rearrangement links TRBV10-1 to TRBJ1-1; D uncertain. V was pared by 5 bases and J by 2 bases, with 15 bases between. Looked up from germline, CDR1 is WNHNN and CDR2 is SYGVQD (reference sequence). The CDR3 contains 15 residues.

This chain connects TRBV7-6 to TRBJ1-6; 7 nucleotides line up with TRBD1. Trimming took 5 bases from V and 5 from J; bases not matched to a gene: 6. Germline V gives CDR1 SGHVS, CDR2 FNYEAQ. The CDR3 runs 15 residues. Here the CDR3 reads CASSLQTGNNSPLHF. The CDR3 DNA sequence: TGTGCCAGCAGCCTACAGACAGGGAATAATTCACCCCTCCACTTT.

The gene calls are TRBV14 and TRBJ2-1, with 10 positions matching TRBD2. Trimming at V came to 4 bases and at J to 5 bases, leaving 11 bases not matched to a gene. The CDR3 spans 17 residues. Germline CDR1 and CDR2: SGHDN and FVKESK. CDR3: CASSRSRGTSANNEQFF. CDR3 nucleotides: TGTGCCAGCAGCCGTTCAAGAGGGACTAGCGCAAACAATGAGCAGTTCTTC.

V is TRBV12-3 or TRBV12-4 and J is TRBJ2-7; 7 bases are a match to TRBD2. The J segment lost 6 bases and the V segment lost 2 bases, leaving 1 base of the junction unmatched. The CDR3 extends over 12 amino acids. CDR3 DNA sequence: TGTGCCAGCAGTTTATCGGGGGGCGAGCAGTACTTC. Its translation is CASSLSGGEQYF.

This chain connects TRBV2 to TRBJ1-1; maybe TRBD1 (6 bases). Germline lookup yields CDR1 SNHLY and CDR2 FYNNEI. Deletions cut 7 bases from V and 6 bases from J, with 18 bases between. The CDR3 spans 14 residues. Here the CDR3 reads CASMLTGAKAEAFF. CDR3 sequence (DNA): TGTGCCAGCATGCTGACAGGAGCGAAAGCTGAAGCTTTCTTT. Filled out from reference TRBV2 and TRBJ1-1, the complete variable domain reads EPEVTQTPSHQVTQMGQEVILRCVPISNHLYFYWYRQILGQKVEFLVSFYNNEISEKSEIFDDQFSVERPDGSNFTLKIRSTKLEDSAMYFCASMLTGAKAEAFFGQGTRLTVV.

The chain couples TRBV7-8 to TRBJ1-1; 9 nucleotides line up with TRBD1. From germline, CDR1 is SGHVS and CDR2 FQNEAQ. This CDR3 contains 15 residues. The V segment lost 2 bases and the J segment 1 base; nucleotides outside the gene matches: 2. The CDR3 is CASSLTGGRNTEAFF. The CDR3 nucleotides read TGTGCCAGCAGCTTAACAGGGGGCCGGAACACTGAAGCTTTCTTT.